The 8 T cell receptor beta chains below come from one sample, sequenced in a study of blood T cell repertoires in COVID-19. TCRdb's table, derived via immunoSEQ multiplex PCR, lists solely in-frame clones and lacks some. The data show tens of thousands of clones, 82% seen once. The sample was peripheral blood. The receptors here all came from a human donor in a cohort sampled during active COVID-19.

The chain joins TRBV7-8 to TRBJ2-3; 13 nucleotides agree with TRBD2. Germline CDR1 and CDR2: SGHVS and FQNEAQ. J was trimmed by 6 bases and V by 5 bases; bases with no gene match: 8. The CDR3 runs 16 residues. CDR3 in amino acids: CASSDRLAGGLDTQYF. The CDR3 DNA reads as TGTGCCAGCAGCGACAGACTAGCGGGGGGTTTGGATACGCAGTATTTT.

The chain joins TRBV5-1 to TRBJ2-2, with D possibly TRBD1 on 6 matching bases. This CDR3 contains 15 residues. Trimming shortened V by 4 bases and J by 2 bases, and 12 bases separated the two germline ends. Looked up from germline, CDR1 is SGHRS and CDR2 is YFSETQ. For the CDR3, the DNA is TGCGCCAGCAGCATAGACAGGTTTAACACCGGGGAGCTGTTTTTT. Its translation is CASSIDRFNTGELFF.

V gene TRBV4-1 combines with J gene TRBJ2-6, with 7 bases lining up with TRBD1. The trim removed 4 bases at V and 2 bases at J, leaving 14 bases unmatched. In germline, CDR1 is MGHRA, CDR2 YSYEKL. The length of the CDR3 is 19 residues. The CDR3: CASSRLGQRILTGANVLTF. Here the CDR3 DNA reads TGCGCCAGCAGCCGACTGGGACAGAGAATTCTGACTGGGGCCAACGTCCTGACTTTC.

This rearrangement joins TRBV12-3 or TRBV12-4 to TRBJ1-2, with D hard to call. CDR3 size: 12 residues. With 0 bases removed from V and 7 bases from J, the gap between germline ends came to 6 bases. CDR3 bases: TGTGCCAGCAGTTTAGCGCTAAGTGGCTACACCTTC. As protein: CASSLALSGYTF.

V usage is TRBV11-3 and J usage is TRBJ2-1; D remains unclear. Between the trimmed V and J ends, which lost 2 bases and 8 bases, there was a span of 10 bases. The CDR3 is 13 amino acids. Germline V gene lookup returns CDR1 SGHNT and CDR2 YENEEA. The CDR3: CASSLYSFDEQFF. The DNA for the CDR3 is TGTGCCAGCAGCTTATACTCTTTCGATGAGCAGTTCTTC.

The chain joins TRBV19 to TRBJ2-5; 9 bases align to TRBD1. The CDR3 extends over 13 amino acids. CDR1 LNHDA and CDR2 SQIVND come from the germline V gene (reference sequence). V lost 8 bases and J lost 5; bases outside the gene matches: 6. CDR3 DNA sequence: TGTGCCAGTGGCCGGGACAGGGATGAGACCCAGTACTTC. Its translation: CASGRDRDETQYF.

This chain uses TRBV9 with TRBJ2-7, with 7 bases lining up with TRBD1. The CDR3 length is 14 residues. Losses at the gene ends were 2 bases for V and 0 bases for J; bases not matched to a gene: 2. Germline V gene sequence: CDR1 SGDLS, CDR2 YYNGEE. CDR3 protein: CASSVGDSSYEQYF. The DNA of the CDR3 is TGTGCCAGCAGCGTTGGGGACAGCTCCTACGAGCAGTACTTC.

The chain employs TRBV18 and TRBJ2-3, with D possibly matching TRBD2 (5 bases). Germline loops: CDR1 KGHSH, CDR2 LQKENI. This CDR3 has 13 residues. The V end lost 5 bases, the J end lost 0 bases, and 6 bases lay between the germline ends. Here the CDR3 reads CASSEGSTDTQYF. The CDR3 DNA reads TGTGCCAGCTCAGAGGGAAGCACAGATACGCAGTATTTT.